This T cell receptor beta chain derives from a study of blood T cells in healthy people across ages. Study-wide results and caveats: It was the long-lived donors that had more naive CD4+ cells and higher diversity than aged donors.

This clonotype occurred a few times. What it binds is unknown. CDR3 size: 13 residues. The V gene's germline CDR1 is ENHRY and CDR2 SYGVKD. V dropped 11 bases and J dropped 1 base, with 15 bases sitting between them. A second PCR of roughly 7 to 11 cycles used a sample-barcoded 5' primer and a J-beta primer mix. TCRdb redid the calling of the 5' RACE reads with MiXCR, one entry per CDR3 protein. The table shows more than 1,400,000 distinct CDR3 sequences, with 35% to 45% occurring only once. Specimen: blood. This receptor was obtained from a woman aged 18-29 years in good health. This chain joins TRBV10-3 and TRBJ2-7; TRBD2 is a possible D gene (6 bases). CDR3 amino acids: CAGRGGESYEQYF. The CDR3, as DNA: TGTGCCGGAAGGGGAGGAGAATCCTACGAGCAGTACTTC.